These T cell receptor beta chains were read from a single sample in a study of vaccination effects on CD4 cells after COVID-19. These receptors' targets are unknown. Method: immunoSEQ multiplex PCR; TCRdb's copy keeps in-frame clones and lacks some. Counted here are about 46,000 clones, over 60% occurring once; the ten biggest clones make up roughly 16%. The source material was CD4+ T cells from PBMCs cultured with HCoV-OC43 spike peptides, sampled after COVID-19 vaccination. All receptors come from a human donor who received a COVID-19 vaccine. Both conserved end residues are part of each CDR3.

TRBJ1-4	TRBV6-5	CASSYGDSSTNEKLFF
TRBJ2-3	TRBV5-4	CASNLGGASGGADTQYF
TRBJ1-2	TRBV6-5	CASRTGVGNYGYTF
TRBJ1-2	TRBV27	CASSSGARGSGYTF
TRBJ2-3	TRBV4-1	CASRTSSWSDTQYF
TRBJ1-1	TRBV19	CASSQEVDTEAFF
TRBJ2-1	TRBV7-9	CASSLGGGGSYNEQFF
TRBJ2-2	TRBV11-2	CASSFTLNTGELFF
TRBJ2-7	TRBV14	CASSQGSSTETYEQYF
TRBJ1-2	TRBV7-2	CASSLDGAAGYGYTF
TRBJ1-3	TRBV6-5	CASSPDSSGNTIYF
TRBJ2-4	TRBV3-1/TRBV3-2	CASSQEERALKNIQYF
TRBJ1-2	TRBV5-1	CASSTQDSFYGYTF
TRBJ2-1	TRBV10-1	CASSTKARTGVGNEQFF
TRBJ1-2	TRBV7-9	CASSLTGTGGGYGYTF
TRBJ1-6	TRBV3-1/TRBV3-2	CASSARTGYNSPLHF
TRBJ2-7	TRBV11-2	CASSSTGVEQYF
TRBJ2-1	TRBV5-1	CASSGSGNEQFF
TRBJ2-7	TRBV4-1	CASSPDSLLSYEQYF
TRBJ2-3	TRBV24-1	CATSAGTGGTDTQYF
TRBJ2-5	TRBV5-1	CASSLGGQGEKTQYF
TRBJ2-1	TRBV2	CASRSGTSGGAREQFF
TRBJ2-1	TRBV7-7	CASSLNTHNEQFF
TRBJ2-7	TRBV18	CASSPGRVIYEQYF
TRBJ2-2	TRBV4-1	CASSQGGLAGAGGELFF
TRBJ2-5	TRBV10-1	CASSESRTSGRETQYF
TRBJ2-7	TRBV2	CASRVGLSYEQYF
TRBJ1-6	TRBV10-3	CAIRIGQEHNSPLHF
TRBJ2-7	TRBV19	CASSIQGQGTYEQYF
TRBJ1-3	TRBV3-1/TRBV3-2	CASSNTGNSGNTIYF
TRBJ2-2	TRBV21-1	CASSKGRTGPHTGELFF
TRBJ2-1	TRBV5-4	CASSWTGTSGNEQFF
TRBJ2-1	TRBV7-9	CASSSLEGFGNEQFF
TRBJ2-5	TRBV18	CASSPPGLGGYETQYF
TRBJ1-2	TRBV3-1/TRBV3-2	CASSRMGASWYGYTF
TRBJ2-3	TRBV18	CASSPRQGRTDTQYF
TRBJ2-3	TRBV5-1	CASTVSGTSTDTQYF
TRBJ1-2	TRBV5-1	CASSLGQDYGYTF
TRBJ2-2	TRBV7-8	CASSLETGGAGTGELFF
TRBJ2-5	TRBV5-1	CASSLWASGQETQYF
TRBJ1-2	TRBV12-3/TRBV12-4	CASSFGQGERYTF
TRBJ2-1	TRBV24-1	CATRRGNEQFF
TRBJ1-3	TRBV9	CASSVADSGNTIYF
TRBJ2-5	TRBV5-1	CASSSGGGGGEETQYF
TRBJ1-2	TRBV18	CASSADGLGYGYTF
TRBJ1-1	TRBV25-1	CASSGLTENTEAFF
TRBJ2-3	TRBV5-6	CASSLLAGAEDTQYF
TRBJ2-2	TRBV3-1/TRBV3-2	CASSYKRGGLTGELFF
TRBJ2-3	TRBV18	CASSRQDSHTDTQYF
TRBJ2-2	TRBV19	CASSISSGRVPGELFF
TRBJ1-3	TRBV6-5	CASSYSTPSGNTIYF
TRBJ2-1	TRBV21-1	CASSRNSGSSPYNEQFF
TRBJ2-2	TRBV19	CASDQGQVTGELFF
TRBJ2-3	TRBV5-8	CASSLTVIGGGTDTQYF
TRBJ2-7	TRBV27	CARTVLAGGNEQYF
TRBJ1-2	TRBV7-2	CASSPGGFNYGYTF
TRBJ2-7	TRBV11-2	CASSLDQASSYEQYF
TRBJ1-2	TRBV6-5	CASSYSTVTNYGYTF